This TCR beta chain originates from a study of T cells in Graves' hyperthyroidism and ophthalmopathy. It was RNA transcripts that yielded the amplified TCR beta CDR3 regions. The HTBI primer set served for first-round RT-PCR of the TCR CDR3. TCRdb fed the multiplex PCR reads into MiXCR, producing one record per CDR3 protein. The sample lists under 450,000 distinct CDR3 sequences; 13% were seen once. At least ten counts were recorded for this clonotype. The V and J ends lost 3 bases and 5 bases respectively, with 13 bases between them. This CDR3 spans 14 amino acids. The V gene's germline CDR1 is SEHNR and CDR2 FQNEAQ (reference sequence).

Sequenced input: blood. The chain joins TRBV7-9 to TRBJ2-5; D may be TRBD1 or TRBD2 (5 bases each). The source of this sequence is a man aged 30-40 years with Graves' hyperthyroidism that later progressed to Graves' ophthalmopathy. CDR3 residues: CASSFGGKGETQYF. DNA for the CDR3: TGTGCCAGCAGCTTTGGGGGAAAGGGGGAGACCCAGTACTTC.